These 6 T cell receptor beta chains came from one sample sequenced in a study of Ad26.COV2.S vaccination and SARS-CoV-2 variants. Treatment reported: some 19 received Ad26.COV2.S at low or high dose, single or two shots; roughly five received placebo; per-sample allocation not given. On day 63 after the first injection, vaccine and placebo recipients gave samples. Data came from immunoSEQ multiplex PCR; TCRdb stores just in-frame clones and leaves some out. The sample has about 680,000 clones; around 92% are singletons. The starting material was peripheral blood, obtained in a trial of Ad26.COV2.S vaccine versus placebo. The receptors derive from a person aged 18 to 59 who received the Ad26.COV2.S COVID-19 vaccine or a placebo.

The chain recombines TRBV19 with TRBJ2-7, with a weak D call TRBD1 (6 bases). This CDR3 is built from 12 residues. Germline loops: CDR1 LNHDA, CDR2 SQIVND (reference sequence). Trimming took 7 bases from V and 6 from J, leaving 13 bases between them. The DNA of the CDR3 is TGTGCCAGTACGACAGGATTTGGCGAGCAGTACTTC. Translating gives CASTTGFGEQYF. The full variable domain, rest sourced from reference TRBV19 and TRBJ2-7, is DGGITQSPKYLFRKEGQNVTLSCEQNLNHDAMYWYRQDPGQGLRLIYYSQIVNDFQKGDIAEGYSVSREKKESFPLTVTSAQKNPTAFYLCASTTGFGEQYFGPGTRLTVT.

The rearrangement links TRBV4-3 to TRBJ2-1; 7 bases align to TRBD2. CDR1 and CDR2 from the germline V gene are LGHNA and YSLEER. Trimming took 4 bases from V and 0 from J; bases not matched to a gene: 3. This CDR3 contains 15 residues. CDR3 sequence: CASSPGGHSYNEQFF. CDR3 in DNA: TGCGCCAGCAGCCCGGGAGGCCACTCCTACAATGAGCAGTTCTTC.

The genes are TRBV5-8 and TRBJ1-5; TRBD1 agrees at 8 bases. Germline CDR1 SGHTS, CDR2 YDEGEE. This CDR3 is built from 15 residues. Germline trimming cut 3 bases from V and 6 bases from J; bases unmatched to any gene: 8. Here the CDR3 DNA reads TGTGCCAGCAGCTCCACCCCAGGGGGCGGTCAGCCCCAGCATTTT. It translates to CASSSTPGGGQPQHF.

The chain couples TRBV4-2 to TRBJ2-7; 9 nucleotides align to TRBD1. The germline V gene has CDR1 LGHNA and CDR2 YNFKEQ. The V and J ends lost 3 bases and 4 bases, in that order; junction bases with no gene match: 19. There are 19 residues in the CDR3. The DNA of the CDR3 is TGTGCCAGCAGCCAGGATATTGGGAGTAGTGGACAGGGGTTATACGAGCAGTACTTC. Its translation is CASSQDIGSSGQGLYEQYF.

The chain carries TRBV27 and TRBJ1-1, with a possible D match to TRBD1 (5 bases). The germline V gene encodes CDR1 MNHEY and CDR2 SMNVEV (reference sequence). The CDR3 contains 15 residues. The germline V and J ends were trimmed by 2 bases and 5 bases, with 15 bases remaining between them. In DNA form, the CDR3 reads TGTGCCAGCAGTTTAGATGGGGCGGGAGGGACTGAAGCTTTCTTT. Protein sequence: CASSLDGAGGTEAFF.

The rearrangement links TRBV20-1 to TRBJ2-5; 10 bases fit TRBD1. V lost 3 bases and J lost 1; bases outside the gene matches: 8. CDR1 is DFQATT and CDR2 is SNEGSKA in the germline V gene (reference sequence). This CDR3 comprises 16 residues. CDR3 sequence: CSASLDRGKLQETQYF. The DNA of the CDR3 is TGCAGTGCTAGTTTGGACAGGGGGAAGCTCCAAGAGACCCAGTACTTC.